This T cell receptor (beta chain) was recorded in a study of cytomegalovirus exposure and HLA in healthy donors. V was clipped by 1 base and J by 6 bases; unmatched bases: 5. The CDR3 consists of 15 residues. Germline lookup yields CDR1 GTSNPN and CDR2 SVGIG (reference sequence). The PCR was carried out with 60 Vbeta primers and 13 Jbeta primers. Method: immunoSEQ multiplex PCR; TCRdb's copy keeps in-frame clones and lacks some. This sample has 180,000 or so clones, with more than 70% found just once. Healthy bone marrow donors supplied every sample. The gene calls are TRBV30 and TRBJ2-2, with 10 bases lining up with TRBD2. This sequence originates from a girl under 18 in good health and CMV-seropositive. Sequencing input: PBMCs. CDR3 in DNA: TGTGCCTGGAGTGGTCTAGCGGGAGACCCCGGGGAGCTGTTTTTT. As protein: CAWSGLAGDPGELFF.